These 26 T cell receptor beta chains share one sample of origin, sequenced in a study of blood T cell repertoires in COVID-19. Only in-frame clones appear in the TCRdb table, and some are missing; sequencing was by immunoSEQ multiplex PCR. The sample lists roughly 100,000 clones, over 75% occurring once. The sample comprised peripheral blood. The receptors stem from a man older than 75 with active or convalescent COVID-19.

V usage is TRBV7-8 and J usage is TRBJ1-5; D remains unclear. Trimming removed 0 bases from V and 1 base from J, with 10 bases in between. From germline, CDR1 is SGHVS and CDR2 FQNEAQ. This CDR3 contains 16 residues. The CDR3 DNA follows: TGTGCCAGCAGCTTAGCTTCGAGAGGGAGCAATCAGCCCCAGCATTTT. Its translation: CASSLASRGSNQPQHF.

The count of this clone is one. The chain combines TRBV7-6 with TRBJ1-2; 9 positions match TRBD1. The CDR3 contains 14 residues. Germline-derived CDR1 and CDR2 are SGHVS and FNYEAQ. Losses at the gene ends were 5 bases for V and 7 bases for J; bases not matched to a gene: 8. The CDR3 nucleotides are TGTGCCAGCAGCCCGGGACAGGGTGCTCCTGGCTACACCTTC. It yields the protein CASSPGQGAPGYTF.

The gene calls are TRBV9 and TRBJ2-2; 9 positions match TRBD2. In germline, CDR1 is SGDLS, CDR2 YYNGEE. This CDR3 is built from 15 residues. V shed 0 bases and J 7 bases; nucleotides not matched to a gene: 4. CDR3 DNA sequence: TGTGCCAGCAGCGTAGGCGGGGGGGCATTCGGGGAGCTGTTTTTT. Its translation: CASSVGGGAFGELFF.

The J gene is TRBJ2-3, the V gene TRBV5-1, with 12 bases lining up with TRBD2. This CDR3 is built from 15 residues. V shed 6 bases, J shed 2 bases, and the junction held 4 bases outside the gene matches. Germline-derived CDR1 and CDR2 are SGHRS and YFSETQ. In DNA form, the CDR3 reads TGCGCCAGCACGACTAGCGGGGGAATCACAGATACGCAGTATTTT. It is translated as CASTTSGGITDTQYF.

The rearrangement joins TRBV7-2 to TRBJ2-1, with 15 nucleotides matching TRBD2. Per germline, CDR1 SGHTA and CDR2 FQGNSA. CDR3 length: 17 residues. Unmatched junction bases numbered 4, after V lost 4 bases and J lost 3 bases. CDR3 nucleotide sequence: TGTGCCAGCAGCTCACCGGGACTAGCGGGGGGCTACAATGAGCAGTTCTTC. Its translation is CASSSPGLAGGYNEQFF.

The V and J genes are TRBV4-3 and TRBJ1-3; 9 nucleotides line up with TRBD1. The CDR3 runs to 16 residues. Germline assignment: CDR1 LGHNA and CDR2 YSLEER. V was pared by 3 bases and J by 11 bases, with 14 bases of the junction left unmatched. CDR3 amino acids: CASSQRTGTGIGAIYF. The CDR3 DNA is TGCGCCAGCAGCCAGAGAACTGGGACAGGGATTGGCGCCATATATTTT.

The V and J genes are TRBV19 and TRBJ2-5, with TRBD2 matching 7 bases. The CDR3 has 16 amino acids. Trimming at V came to 0 bases and at J to 4 bases, leaving 8 bases not matched to a gene. The V gene's germline CDR1 is LNHDA and CDR2 SQIVND (reference sequence). Here the CDR3 reads CASSIDLLGGRETQYF. The CDR3 region has the DNA TGTGCCAGTAGTATAGATCTATTGGGGGGGAGAGAGACCCAGTACTTC.

This chain joins TRBV3-1 (or the pseudogene TRBV3-2) and TRBJ1-4, with D uncertain. V was shortened by 4 bases and J by 5 bases, with 14 bases between the two germline ends. CDR3 length: 15 residues. Germline-derived CDR1 and CDR2 are LGHDT and YNNKEL (reference sequence). The CDR3 bases are TGTGCCAGCAGCCTAGTCTCGCACCGGAATGAAAAACTGTTTTTT. Encoded protein: CASSLVSHRNEKLFF.

The chain is built from TRBV28 and TRBJ2-7; no clear D gene. V shed 6 bases and J shed 3 bases, with 15 bases lying between them. CDR3 size: 14 residues. Germline lookup yields CDR1 MDHEN and CDR2 SYDVKM. This chain's CDR3 is CASRPTGHNYEQYF. In nucleotides, the CDR3 is TGTGCCAGCAGACCTACTGGGCATAACTACGAGCAGTACTTC.

The V gene is TRBV9, the J gene TRBJ2-2, with D perhaps TRBD2 (5 bases). This CDR3 contains 13 residues. V lost 2 bases, J lost 7 bases, and 9 bases lay in between. CDR1 and CDR2 from the germline V gene are SGDLS and YYNGEE. Here the CDR3 reads CASSVDGVGELFF. The CDR3 DNA follows: TGTGCCAGCAGCGTCGACGGGGTCGGGGAGCTGTTTTTT. Combining the CDR3 with reference TRBV9 and TRBJ2-2 gives the whole variable domain DSGVTQTPKHLITATGQRVTLRCSPRSGDLSVYWYQQSLDQGLQFLIQYYNGEERAKGNILERFSAQQFPDLHSELNLSSLELGDSALYFCASSVDGVGELFFGEGSRLTVL.

V usage is TRBV2 and J usage is TRBJ1-2; D not certain. The length of the CDR3 is 14 residues. Trimming removed 2 bases from V and 5 bases from J, with 12 bases in between. Per the germline V gene, CDR1 is SNHLY and CDR2 is FYNNEI. The CDR3 nucleotides read TGTGCCAGCAGTGAATTGGGAGCGACATATGGCTACACCTTC. Translated, it gives CASSELGATYGYTF.

The chain combines TRBV18 with TRBJ1-2; D not certain. CDR1 KGHSH and CDR2 LQKENI come from the germline V gene. The CDR3 sequence is 13 residues long. The ends were cut back, 5 bases at V and 7 bases at J, with 14 bases in the middle. The CDR3 DNA reads TGTGCCAGCTCAGTATCGCGGGAGGGTGGCTACACCTTC. This gives the protein CASSVSREGGYTF. The full variable domain, rest sourced from reference TRBV18 and TRBJ1-2, is NAGVMQNPRHLVRRRGQEARLRCSPMKGHSHVYWYRQLPEEGLKFMVYLQKENIIDESGMPKERFSAEFPKEGPSILRIQQVVRGDSAAYFCASSVSREGGYTFGSGTRLTVV.

The chain has TRBV28 and TRBJ2-7, with a tentative D call TRBD1 (6 bases). The CDR3 consists of 15 residues. The germline CDR1 and CDR2 sequences are MDHEN and SYDVKM. Trimming removed 5 bases at V and 1 base at J, with 15 bases between. The CDR3 reads CASSLEGDRSYEQYF. The CDR3 nucleotides are TGTGCCAGCAGTCTGGAAGGAGACAGGTCCTACGAGCAGTACTTC.

CDR3: CASSGLSGGYTF. The CDR3 DNA sequence: TGTGCCAGCAGTGGCCTTAGCGGTGGCTACACCTTC. The chain recombines TRBV25-1 with TRBJ1-2, with no clear D. Germline V gene lookup returns CDR1 MGHDK and CDR2 SYGVNS. V was cut by 4 bases and J by 7 bases, with 10 bases left in between. The CDR3 runs 12 residues.

The sample holds a few counts of this clone. The chain employs TRBV28 and TRBJ1-2; TRBD1 matches at 8 bases. V trimming: 6 bases; J trimming: 2 bases; junction bases outside the gene matches: 5. The CDR3 sequence is 14 residues long. CDR1 and CDR2 from the germline V gene are MDHEN and SYDVKM. In DNA form, the CDR3 reads TGTGCCAGCAGCCCGGACAGGGTGAACTATGGCTACACCTTC. It codes for CASSPDRVNYGYTF.

The J gene is TRBJ1-2, the V gene TRBV6-5; D is unclear. V was clipped by 0 bases and J by 3 bases, with 11 bases between them. This CDR3 spans 15 amino acids. Germline V gene data show CDR1 as MNHEY and CDR2 as SVGAGI. DNA of the CDR3: TGTGCCAGCAGTTACTCTAGCAAATCGGACTATGGCTACACCTTC. This encodes CASSYSSKSDYGYTF.

A few counts support this clone. This chain links TRBV6-5 with TRBJ1-4; 9 bases align to TRBD1. This CDR3 is 13 amino acids long. V shed 9 bases, J shed 7 bases, and the junction held 6 bases outside the gene matches. From germline, CDR1 is MNHEY and CDR2 SVGAGI. The DNA of the CDR3 is TGTGCCAGGGGACAGGGAGTTGGTGAAAAACTGTTTTTT. Translated: CARGQGVGEKLFF.

V gene TRBV4-3 combines with J gene TRBJ1-1; D remains unclear. This CDR3 is 13 amino acids long. V was cut by 1 base and J by 7 bases, with 10 bases left in between. Germline V gene lookup returns CDR1 LGHNA and CDR2 YSLEER. Here the CDR3 reads CASSQGYSDEAFF. CDR3 DNA: TGCGCCAGCAGCCAAGGATACAGTGATGAAGCTTTCTTT.

The chain uses TRBV10-3 and TRBJ1-1; 7 bases align to TRBD1. V gave up 0 bases and J gave up 5 bases; unmatched junction bases: 6. The CDR3 sequence is 15 residues long. Germline CDR1 and CDR2: ENHRY and SYGVKD. CDR3 coding DNA: TGTGCCATCAGTGAGTCGAATCGCAGGGGGACTGAAGCTTTCTTT. This codes for CAISESNRRGTEAFF.

The chain employs TRBV4-1 and TRBJ1-5; D ambiguous. Germline lookup yields CDR1 MGHRA and CDR2 YSYEKL. This CDR3 contains 13 residues. V lost 0 bases to trimming and J lost 4 bases, with 4 bases between them. In nucleotides, the CDR3 is TGCGCCAGCAGCCAAGATGAGAATCAGCCCCAGCATTTT. Its protein is CASSQDENQPQHF.

The rearrangement uses TRBV7-6 and TRBJ2-4; TRBD1 aligns across 7 bases. V lost 5 bases, J lost 8 bases, and 12 bases stayed unmatched. The CDR3 length is 15 residues. Germline V gene sequence: CDR1 SGHVS, CDR2 FNYEAQ. CDR3 residues: CASSQSGQVSDIQYF. CDR3 bases: TGTGCCAGCAGCCAGAGTGGACAGGTCTCGGACATTCAGTACTTC.

The V gene is TRBV6-2 or TRBV6-3, the J gene TRBJ1-2, with D possibly being TRBD1 (5 bases). The CDR3 loop spans 13 amino acids. V was trimmed by 5 bases and J by 3 bases, leaving 10 bases between them. Looked up from germline, CDR1 is MNHEY and CDR2 is SVGEGT. In DNA, the CDR3 is TGTGCCAGCAGTAAGACAGCCGACTATGGCTACACCTTC. Translating gives CASSKTADYGYTF.

The V call is TRBV12-3 or TRBV12-4, the J call TRBJ1-6, with TRBD1 matching over 7 bases. V shed 6 bases and J 10 bases; nucleotides not matched to a gene: 6. The CDR3 contains 13 residues. The CDR3 nucleotides read TGTGCCAGCAGACAAACAGGGGACTCACCCCTCCACTTT. Amino acid sequence: CASRQTGDSPLHF.

This clone was detected only a few times. The chain has TRBV2 and TRBJ2-7; D might be TRBD2 (5 bases). Looked up from germline, CDR1 is SNHLY and CDR2 is FYNNEI. The V end lost 6 bases, the J end lost 0 bases, and 12 bases lay between the germline ends. The CDR3 totals 14 residues. The CDR3: CASSGGRSSYEQYF. In DNA form, the CDR3 reads TGTGCCAGCAGCGGAGGTCGTTCCTCCTACGAGCAGTACTTC.

The chain employs TRBV5-1 and TRBJ2-1; D is perhaps TRBD1 (5 bases). Germline V gene data show CDR1 as SGHRS and CDR2 as YFSETQ. V was pared by 4 bases and J by 0 bases, with 17 bases between. There are 17 residues in the CDR3. In nucleotides, the CDR3 is TGCGCCAGCAGCGGCCCCCCCTCAGGGTCCTCCTACAATGAGCAGTTCTTC. It translates to CASSGPPSGSSYNEQFF.

This chain links TRBV19 with TRBJ2-7, with 9 bases fitting TRBD1. CDR3 length equals 15 residues. Germline V gene data show CDR1 as LNHDA and CDR2 as SQIVND (reference sequence). V lost 4 bases and J lost 6; bases outside the gene matches: 10. The CDR3 DNA reads TGTGCCAGTAGTAGCTCGGGACAGGGCGGGTCCGAGCAGTACTTC. This sequence encodes CASSSSGQGGSEQYF.